A single sample gave rise to the 4 T cell receptor beta chains below, sequenced in a study of identical twins (TCRdb year 2016). Receptor libraries were prepared by 5' RACE. Sequencer: Illumina HiSeq 2000. The public sequencing data were trimmed at Q25 with fastp and processed into clonotypes with MiXCR by TCRdb, which kept only in-frame beta chains. Each entry is one CDR3 protein sequence, shown with its most common DNA and genes. Here the sample has 450,000 to 650,000 distinct CDR3 sequences; around 15% occur a single time. The leading ten clones occupy roughly 0.44% of the sample. These same data were also listed under a study on yellow fever vaccine responses in identical twins.

The sample was CD4+ T cells sorted from blood. The receptor set was obtained from a woman aged 18 to 35 in good health.

This clonotype came up a few times. The chain recombines TRBV24-1 with TRBJ2-1; 11 bases agree with TRBD2. The CDR3 runs 16 residues. J gave up 3 bases and V 5 bases, and 5 bases lay outside the gene matches. Germline V gives CDR1 KGHDR, CDR2 SFDVKD. The CDR3 nucleotides read TGTGCCACCAGTGGGAAACTAGCGGGAGTCTACAATGAGCAGTTCTTC. Its translation: CATSGKLAGVYNEQFF.

The chain carries TRBV6-5 and TRBJ2-7, with 7 positions matching TRBD1. The CDR3 contains 14 residues. In germline, CDR1 is MNHEY, CDR2 SVGAGI. V lost 2 bases, J lost 2 bases, and 3 bases stayed unmatched. The CDR3 loop is CASSYGGQPYEQYV. DNA for the CDR3: TGTGCCAGCAGTTACGGGGGACAGCCCTACGAGCAGTACGTC.

The chain recombines TRBV20-1 with TRBJ1-6; 9 bases line up with TRBD1. The J segment lost 9 bases and the V segment lost 5 bases, leaving 8 bases of the junction unmatched. Germline V gives CDR1 DFQATT, CDR2 SNEGSKA (reference sequence). This CDR3 is 14 amino acids long. The CDR3 here is CSAAPGTGFSPLHF. CDR3 bases: TGCAGTGCTGCGCCCGGGACAGGGTTTTCACCCCTCCACTTT.

This CDR3 is CASNLPPQETQYF. In nucleotides, the CDR3 is TGTGCCAGCAACCTACCCCCCCAAGAGACCCAGTACTTC. The chain links TRBV11-2 to TRBJ2-5; the D is unclear. Trimming took 7 bases from V and 1 from J, leaving 10 bases between them. Germline V gene sequence: CDR1 SGHAT, CDR2 FQNNGV. The CDR3 has 13 amino acids.